The 25 T cell receptor beta chains listed next were all sequenced from one sample in a study of blood T cells in healthy people across ages. Sample-barcoded 5' priming and a J-beta primer mix drove a second PCR of roughly 6 to 12 cycles. MiXCR was run by TCRdb on the 5' RACE reads, yielding one entry per CDR3 protein. The sample consists of some 900,000 distinct CDR3 sequences, around 48% of them appearing once. Source material: blood. Every receptor here comes from a man aged 30-40 years in good health.

This clonotype was detected a few times. V is TRBV5-1 and J is TRBJ1-1; D remains unclear. The CDR3 has 12 amino acids. V was clipped by 4 bases and J by 6 bases, with 10 bases between them. The germline CDR1 and CDR2 sequences are SGHRS and YFSETQ. CDR3 in amino acids: CASSPPAAEAFF. The CDR3 bases are TGCGCCAGCAGCCCGCCTGCAGCTGAAGCTTTCTTT.

The sample holds a few counts of this clonotype. This chain joins TRBV20-1 and TRBJ2-5, with a tentative D call TRBD1 (5 bases). CDR1 and CDR2 (germline): DFQATT, SNEGSKA (reference sequence). This CDR3 comprises 11 residues. V was cut by 0 bases and J by 11 bases, with 10 bases left in between. Here the CDR3 DNA reads TGCAGTGCTAGAGATCAGGGATCGCAGTACTTC. It codes for CSARDQGSQYF.

The V call is TRBV6-5, the J call TRBJ1-1, with a weak D call TRBD1 (5 bases). CDR1 and CDR2 (germline): MNHEY, SVGAGI. Trimming cost V 6 bases and J 2 bases, with 16 bases left between them. The CDR3 has 15 residues. CDR3 sequence: CASRRQSDLNTEAFF. The CDR3 DNA reads TGTGCCAGCAGGCGACAGTCGGACCTAAACACTGAAGCTTTCTTT.

This chain links TRBV6-1 with TRBJ2-3, with 12 bases aligning to TRBD2. Losses at the gene ends were 10 bases for V and 8 bases for J; bases not matched to a gene: 22. This CDR3 has 18 residues. Germline CDR1 MNHNS, CDR2 SASEGT. As DNA, the CDR3 is TGTGCCACCCTTACCAGGGTCAGGACTAGCGGGGTTACGGGTACGCAGTATTTT. This translates into CATLTRVRTSGVTGTQYF.

There are a few counts of this clonotype. The chain links TRBV13 to TRBJ2-3; D may match TRBD1 or TRBD2 (6 bases each). Trimming pared 5 bases from V and 4 bases from J, leaving 13 bases between. The length of the CDR3 is 14 residues. CDR1 is PRHDT and CDR2 is FYEKMQ in the germline V gene (reference sequence). The CDR3 sequence is CASSRRGFPDTQYF. Written as DNA, the CDR3 is TGTGCCAGCAGCCGGAGGGGGTTCCCAGATACGCAGTATTTT.

The rearrangement uses TRBV5-1 and TRBJ2-7, with TRBD1 as a possible D gene (6 bases). The CDR3 is made up of 13 amino acids. Germline lookup yields CDR1 SGHRS and CDR2 YFSETQ. V gave up 5 bases and J gave up 5 bases, with 14 bases separating them. The CDR3 sequence is CASRPTGTHEQYF. CDR3 coding DNA: TGCGCCAGCAGGCCCACAGGGACCCACGAGCAGTACTTC.

This clonotype was observed a few times. V usage is TRBV2 and J usage is TRBJ2-6, with D unclear. V was shortened by 6 bases and J by 1 base, with 10 bases between the two germline ends. The germline gives CDR1 SNHLY, CDR2 FYNNEI. The CDR3 is 15 residues long. The CDR3 DNA reads TGTGCCAGCAGCCCCCAACTATCTGGGGCCAACGTCCTGACTTTC. The encoded protein is CASSPQLSGANVLTF.

The V and J genes are TRBV7-2 and TRBJ2-1; D call uncertain. Germline CDR1 reads SGHTA; CDR2 reads FQGNSA. The CDR3 runs to 15 residues. Trimming took 3 bases from V and 7 from J, leaving 16 bases between them. The CDR3 DNA reads as TGTGCCAGCAGCTTCGCCGGCCTTCCGAGGAATGAGCAGTTCTTC. It is translated as CASSFAGLPRNEQFF.

The chain combines TRBV5-6 with TRBJ2-5, with 7 bases fitting TRBD2. V lost 3 bases to trimming and J lost 7 bases; unmatched junction nucleotides: 6. CDR1 is SGHDT, CDR2 YYEEEE, per germline. This CDR3 has 13 residues. The CDR3 DNA is TGTGCCAGCAGCTACGAGGGGAGGGGGACCCAGTACTTC. It encodes CASSYEGRGTQYF.

This clonotype was detected only once. A read error may produce the germline difference seen at one junction end. The genes are TRBV12-3 or TRBV12-4 and TRBJ2-1; 16 bases are shared with TRBD2. The CDR3 length is 20 residues. The CDR3 nucleotides read TGTGCCAGCAGCTCCCTGTGGGGACTAGCGGGGGGGCGCTCAGACAATGGGCAGTTCTTC. This encodes CASSSLWGLAGGRSDNGQFF.

The rearrangement uses TRBV11-3 and TRBJ2-1; 9 bases align to TRBD1. The CDR3 covers 14 residues. The V segment lost 5 bases and the J segment 12 bases; nucleotides outside the gene matches: 11. Looked up from germline, CDR1 is SGHNT and CDR2 is YENEEA. The CDR3 region has the DNA TGTGCCAGCAGCCTCCTAGGACAGGGGATCTGGCAGTTCTTC. Its translation is CASSLLGQGIWQFF.

CDR3 residues: CASSAGGQGVGFEQFF. CDR3 in DNA: TGTGCCAGCAGCGCCGGGGGACAGGGGGTTGGTTTTGAGCAGTTCTTC. The genes are TRBV9 and TRBJ2-1; 11 bases match TRBD1. Germline V gene data show CDR1 as SGDLS and CDR2 as YYNGEE. The CDR3 is made up of 16 amino acids. Trimming took 3 bases from V and 9 from J; bases not matched to a gene: 11.

This chain links TRBV5-1 with TRBJ2-1; 12 nucleotides match TRBD2. V shed 4 bases and J 10 bases; nucleotides not matched to a gene: 9. The CDR3 extends over 15 amino acids. The germline V gene has CDR1 SGHRS and CDR2 YFSETQ. The CDR3 DNA is TGCGCCAGCAGCGGCCTAGCGGGGGGGTTTGAGGAGCAGTTCTTC. Protein product: CASSGLAGGFEEQFF.

The chain joins TRBV7-2 to TRBJ2-1, with 8 nucleotides matching TRBD2. The CDR3 totals 14 residues. The trim removed 6 bases at V and 1 base at J, leaving 2 bases unmatched. Germline assignment: CDR1 SGHTA and CDR2 FQGNSA. The CDR3 coding sequence is TGTGCCAGCAGACCGGGAGGGTCCTACAATGAGCAGTTCTTC. Protein sequence: CASRPGGSYNEQFF.

This clonotype has only a few counts. This chain joins TRBV7-2 and TRBJ2-1; maybe TRBD2 (6 bases). Germline values: CDR1 SGHTA, CDR2 FQGNSA. The CDR3 has 14 amino acids. V lost 0 bases and J 9 bases, leaving 12 bases between the germline ends. This CDR3 is CASSLALGGSEQFF. The CDR3 DNA reads TGTGCCAGCAGCTTAGCGCTCGGAGGGAGTGAGCAGTTCTTC.

The chain is built from TRBV15 and TRBJ2-1; a possible D gene is TRBD2 (7 bases). V gave up 3 bases and J gave up 3 bases, with 15 bases separating them. Germline assignment: CDR1 LNHNV and CDR2 YYDKDF (reference sequence). There are 16 residues in the CDR3. The CDR3 reads CATSSGGQDYYNEQFF. CDR3 DNA sequence: TGTGCCACCAGCAGCGGGGGGCAGGACTACTACAATGAGCAGTTCTTC.

The CDR3 region is CASSVGRLQPYEQYF. For the CDR3, the DNA is TGCGCCAGCAGCGTAGGACGCCTACAGCCCTACGAGCAGTACTTC. The chain recombines TRBV5-1 with TRBJ2-7, with D uncertain. Germline CDR1 reads SGHRS; CDR2 reads YFSETQ. Trimming pared 4 bases from V and 2 bases from J, leaving 16 bases between. There are 15 residues in the CDR3. Full variable domain (missing parts from reference TRBV5-1 and TRBJ2-7): KAGVTQTPRYLIKTRGQQVTLSCSPISGHRSVSWYQQTPGQGLQFLFEYFSETQRNKGNFPGRFSGRQFSNSRSEMNVSTLELGDSALYLCASSVGRLQPYEQYFGPGTRLTVT.

The table lists this clonotype with a few counts. The chain is built from TRBV12-5 and TRBJ2-1, with D tentatively TRBD2 (5 bases). The CDR3 consists of 15 residues. With 0 bases removed from V and 9 bases from J, the gap between germline ends came to 15 bases. Germline-derived CDR1 and CDR2 are LGHNT and FRNRAP. The CDR3: CASGLVTGVIFEQFF. The CDR3 nucleotides read TGTGCTAGTGGTTTGGTAACCGGGGTTATCTTTGAGCAGTTCTTC.

The rearrangement links TRBV3-1 to TRBJ1-2, with TRBD1 identical over 7 bases. Germline V lookup: CDR1 LGHDT, CDR2 YNNKEL (reference sequence). With V trimmed by 3 bases and J by 8 bases, 12 bases remained unmatched. The CDR3 covers 15 residues. CDR3 bases: TGTGCCAGCAGCCAGGCGACGAGGGGGCTTTTGGGCTACACCTTC. This codes for CASSQATRGLLGYTF.

The chain is built from TRBV5-1 and TRBJ2-7; either TRBD1 or TRBD2 may fit D (5 bases each). Trimming pared 8 bases from V and 0 bases from J, leaving 15 bases between. The CDR3 covers 14 residues. Germline lookup yields CDR1 SGHRS and CDR2 YFSETQ. For the CDR3, the DNA is TGCGCCAGTAAAGGGACGGTTAGCTCCTACGAGCAGTACTTC. Residues: CASKGTVSSYEQYF.

The chain combines TRBV7-2 with TRBJ2-4; the match to TRBD2 covers 15 bases. V gave up 6 bases and J gave up 7 bases; unmatched junction bases: 13. Per the germline V gene, CDR1 is SGHTA and CDR2 is FQGNSA. This CDR3 has 18 residues. The CDR3 nucleotides are TGTGCCAGCAGTCCATTTCCGGGACTAGCGGGGGGTGGGAACATTCAGTACTTC. Translated, it gives CASSPFPGLAGGGNIQYF.

The chain is built from TRBV7-3 and TRBJ1-6; D is perhaps TRBD1 (6 bases). The V end was cut by 3 bases, the J end by 10 bases, with 13 bases between. The length of the CDR3 is 14 residues. Germline V gives CDR1 SGHTA, CDR2 FQGTGA. This CDR3 reads CASSLHREDSPLHF. The CDR3 DNA reads as TGTGCCAGCAGCTTGCACAGGGAAGACTCACCCCTCCACTTT.

The chain joins TRBV27 to TRBJ2-7; a weak D match, TRBD1 (6 bases). The CDR3 is 13 amino acids. CDR1 and CDR2 (germline): MNHEY, SMNVEV (reference sequence). Deletions cut 5 bases from V and 3 bases from J, with 11 bases between. The CDR3 reads CASSHIRGYEQYF. The CDR3 DNA is TGTGCCAGCAGTCACATCAGGGGCTACGAGCAGTACTTC.

Turning to this clonotype: An end of the junction differs from the germline gene, which may be a read error. The rearrangement uses TRBV7-6 and TRBJ2-5, with 9 bases aligning to TRBD1. Germline assignment: CDR1 SGHVS and CDR2 FNYEAQ. The CDR3 totals 15 residues. The CDR3 sequence: CAGSLDPGTGETQYF. The DNA for the CDR3 is TGTGCCGGCAGCTTAGATCCAGGGACAGGGGAGACCCAGTACTTC. Drawing the rest from reference TRBV7-6 and TRBJ2-5, the complete variable domain is GAGVSQSPRYKVTKRGQDVALRCDPISGHVSLYWYRQALGQGPEFLTYFNYEAQQDKSGLPNDRFSAERPEGSISTLTIQRTEQRDSAMYRCAGSLDPGTGETQYFGPGTRLLVL.

A word on this clonotype: The junction differs from germline at one of its ends, possibly a read error. The rearrangement links TRBV20-1 to TRBJ2-4, with 7 nucleotides matching TRBD1. CDR1 is DFQATT and CDR2 is SNEGSKA in the germline V gene (reference sequence). CDR3 length equals 16 residues. CDR3 bases: TGCAGTGCTAGGGACTCAACAGGGGCAGCCAAGAACATTCAGTACTTC. Amino acid sequence: CSARDSTGAAKNIQYF.